The 29 T cell receptor beta chains below come from one sample, sequenced in a study of cytomegalovirus exposure and HLA in healthy donors. PCR amplification relied on 60 Vbeta primers (plus 13 Jbeta primers). Clones were read by immunoSEQ multiplex PCR, and TCRdb kept only the in-frame ones, dropping some. The sample consists of over 200,000 clones, around 85% of them appearing once. Sequencing was performed on PBMCs. The receptors here all came from a human donor in good health.

This chain links TRBV18 with TRBJ2-7, with D possibly matching TRBD2 (6 bases). V lost 4 bases and J 5 bases, leaving 15 bases between the germline ends. Germline CDR1 and CDR2: KGHSH and LQKENI. This CDR3 is built from 14 residues. The CDR3 DNA reads as TGTGCCAGCTCACTTCGGGCTAGCGTAGACGAGCAGTACTTC. Its translation is CASSLRASVDEQYF.

DNA for the CDR3: TGCAGCGTGGGTGGGACTAGCGGGAGGAGTTCCTACAATGAGCAGTTCTTC. This codes for CSVGGTSGRSSYNEQFF. J is TRBJ2-1 and V is TRBV29-1; TRBD2 aligns across 15 bases. The V gene end was trimmed by 6 bases and the J gene end by 1 base; junction bases not matched to a gene: 7. Germline CDR1 and CDR2: SQVTM and ANQGSEA. The CDR3 spans 17 residues.

V gene TRBV5-4 combines with J gene TRBJ1-2, with a tentative D call TRBD1 (5 bases). Germline V gene data show CDR1 as SGHNT and CDR2 as YYREEE (reference sequence). Trimming stripped 4 bases from V and 4 bases from J, with 11 bases between. This CDR3 is built from 13 residues. CDR3 DNA: TGTGCCAGCAGCGGGGGGTCGGGCTATGGCTACACCTTC. Protein: CASSGGSGYGYTF.

The chain joins TRBV6-1 to TRBJ2-4; D is possibly TRBD1 (6 bases). Germline values: CDR1 MNHNS, CDR2 SASEGT. V dropped 2 bases and J dropped 0 bases, with 17 bases sitting between them. The CDR3 is 18 residues long. The CDR3: CASSETWGQGIAKNIQYF. In DNA form, the CDR3 reads TGTGCCAGCAGTGAAACCTGGGGGCAGGGGATAGCCAAAAACATTCAGTACTTC.

This clone was counted a few times. The chain is built from TRBV19 and TRBJ2-7; tentatively, D is TRBD2 (6 bases). Germline V lookup: CDR1 LNHDA, CDR2 SQIVND (reference sequence). This CDR3 comprises 13 residues. V lost 10 bases and J lost 2, with 15 bases in between. The CDR3 loop is CATSGEKAYEQYF. CDR3 in DNA: TGTGCCACTTCGGGAGAAAAGGCCTACGAGCAGTACTTC.

CDR3 sequence reads: CASSRSASYNEQFF. CDR3 DNA sequence: TGTGCCAGTAGTCGGAGCGCGTCCTACAATGAGCAGTTCTTC. The V call is TRBV19, the J call TRBJ2-1; D is unclear. The germline V gene encodes CDR1 LNHDA and CDR2 SQIVND (reference sequence). CDR3 length: 14 amino acids. The germline V and J ends were trimmed by 5 bases and 1 base, with 9 bases remaining between them.

This rearrangement joins TRBV11-2 to TRBJ2-7; D is undetermined. There are 13 residues in the CDR3. Germline lookup yields CDR1 SGHAT and CDR2 FQNNGV. V gave up 7 bases and J gave up 5 bases, with 15 bases separating them. This chain's CDR3 is CASTPPGVHEQYF. The CDR3 DNA sequence: TGTGCCAGCACCCCGCCGGGTGTTCACGAGCAGTACTTC.

The chain joins TRBV28 to TRBJ1-3, with 7 bases matching TRBD1. This CDR3 contains 15 residues. Germline assignment: CDR1 MDHEN and CDR2 SYDVKM. V shed 6 bases, J shed 2 bases, and the junction held 7 bases outside the gene matches. DNA for the CDR3: TGTGCCAGCAGCCCCGGACAGGCCACTGGAAACACCATATATTTT. Its translation: CASSPGQATGNTIYF. The full variable domain, with the rest looked up from reference TRBV28 and TRBJ1-3, is DVKVTQSSRYLVKRTGEKVFLECVQDMDHENMFWYRQDPGLGLRLIYFSYDVKMKEKGDIPEGYSVSREKKERFSLILESASTNQTSMYLCASSPGQATGNTIYFGEGSWLTVV.

The chain combines TRBV28 with TRBJ2-7, with a tentative D call TRBD1 (8 bases). CDR1 is MDHEN and CDR2 is SYDVKM in the germline V gene. V was clipped by 4 bases and J by 4 bases, with 20 bases between them. This CDR3 is built from 16 residues. CDR3 residues: CASSSMTGEGVYEQYF. In DNA form, the CDR3 reads TGTGCCAGCAGTTCCATGACAGGGGAGGGGGTTTACGAGCAGTACTTC.

The rearrangement links TRBV2 to TRBJ1-2; the match to TRBD1 covers 7 bases. The CDR3 has 13 residues. Trimming cost V 6 bases and J 0 bases; bases outside gene matches: 1. The germline V gene has CDR1 SNHLY and CDR2 FYNNEI. CDR3: CASRGQTNYGYTF. DNA for the CDR3: TGTGCCAGCAGGGGACAGACTAACTATGGCTACACCTTC. The full variable domain, in which reference TRBV2 and TRBJ1-2 provide the parts outside the CDR3, is EPEVTQTPSHQVTQMGQEVILRCVPISNHLYFYWYRQILGQKVEFLVSFYNNEISEKSEIFDDQFSVERPDGSNFTLKIRSTKLEDSAMYFCASRGQTNYGYTFGSGTRLTVV.

The chain uses TRBV7-9 and TRBJ2-3; 8 bases align to TRBD1. Looked up from germline, CDR1 is SEHNR and CDR2 is FQNEAQ (reference sequence). The trim removed 1 base at V and 5 bases at J, leaving 8 bases unmatched. This CDR3 is 16 amino acids long. CDR3 loop: CASSLDWQGAKDTQYF. The CDR3, as DNA: TGTGCCAGCAGCTTAGATTGGCAGGGGGCGAAAGATACGCAGTATTTT.

The chain links TRBV6-1 to TRBJ2-2, with 7 bases identical to TRBD1. With V trimmed by 5 bases and J by 3 bases, 3 bases remained unmatched. The CDR3 sequence is 14 residues long. Germline V lookup: CDR1 MNHNS, CDR2 SASEGT. CDR3 DNA sequence: TGTGCCAGCAGTCCGGGACAGTACACCGGGGAGCTGTTTTTT. Amino acids: CASSPGQYTGELFF.

This chain uses TRBV29-1 with TRBJ2-7; 8 nucleotides agree with TRBD2. The CDR3 is 15 amino acids. Trimming at V came to 6 bases and at J to 2 bases, leaving 12 bases not matched to a gene. Germline loops: CDR1 SQVTM, CDR2 ANQGSEA. CDR3 loop: CSVATRLASPYEQYF. DNA of the CDR3: TGCAGCGTCGCTACGAGACTAGCGTCCCCCTACGAGCAGTACTTC.

The V gene is TRBV29-1, the J gene TRBJ2-1, with D hard to call. This CDR3 is built from 15 residues. The ends were cut back, 0 bases at V and 0 bases at J, with 9 bases in the middle. Germline V gives CDR1 SQVTM, CDR2 ANQGSEA. This chain's CDR3 is CSVEDSDSSYNEQFF. In DNA, the CDR3 is TGCAGCGTTGAAGATTCCGATAGCTCCTACAATGAGCAGTTCTTC.

This chain uses TRBV18 with TRBJ2-7; 7 bases are a match to TRBD2. The CDR3 has 16 amino acids. J was trimmed by 1 base and V by 2 bases; bases with no gene match: 8. Looked up from germline, CDR1 is KGHSH and CDR2 is LQKENI. CDR3 bases: TGTGCCAGCTCACCATCAGGACTAGTGGGGTCCTACGAGCAGTACTTC. Amino acid sequence: CASSPSGLVGSYEQYF.

The chain couples TRBV6-1 to TRBJ1-1; D ambiguous. The CDR3 contains 11 residues. Trimming stripped 2 bases from V and 11 bases from J, with 9 bases between. Germline values: CDR1 MNHNS, CDR2 SASEGT. This CDR3 is CASSELGEAFF. In nucleotides, the CDR3 is TGTGCCAGCAGTGAACTCGGGGAGGCTTTCTTT.

Remarks on this clone: Other DNA variants within this sample encode the same CDR3. The chain carries TRBV18 and TRBJ1-5, with D uncertain. Germline CDR1 is KGHSH and CDR2 is LQKENI. V was shortened by 3 bases and J by 4 bases, with 7 bases between the two germline ends. The CDR3 totals 13 residues. This CDR3 reads CASSPQKNQPQHF. In DNA, the CDR3 is TGTGCCAGCTCACCTCAGAAGAATCAGCCCCAGCATTTT. The variable domain in full, completed from reference TRBV18 and TRBJ1-5, reads NAGVMQNPRHLVRRRGQEARLRCSPMKGHSHVYWYRQLPEEGLKFMVYLQKENIIDESGMPKERFSAEFPKEGPSILRIQQVVRGDSAAYFCASSPQKNQPQHFGDGTRLSIL.

V is TRBV2 and J is TRBJ2-1, with D possibly matching TRBD2 (6 bases). CDR1 and CDR2 (germline): SNHLY, FYNNEI. The CDR3 totals 15 residues. V lost 6 bases and J 4 bases, leaving 16 bases between the germline ends. Here the CDR3 DNA reads TGTGCCAGCAGCGGCTCCGGGACTGCGTACAATGAGCAGTTCTTC. The encoded protein is CASSGSGTAYNEQFF. Supplemented by reference TRBV2 and TRBJ2-1, the full variable domain reads EPEVTQTPSHQVTQMGQEVILRCVPISNHLYFYWYRQILGQKVEFLVSFYNNEISEKSEIFDDQFSVERPDGSNFTLKIRSTKLEDSAMYFCASSGSGTAYNEQFFGPGTRLTVL.

Regarding this clone: Germline is not matched at one junction end, which may reflect a read error. This sequence joins TRBV7-7 and TRBJ2-5; 9 bases fit TRBD1. In germline, CDR1 is SSHAT, CDR2 FNYEAQ (reference sequence). The CDR3 is 14 amino acids. CDR3 in amino acids: CASSPKTGGETQYF. The CDR3 bases are TGTGCTAGCAGCCCGAAGACAGGGGGAGAGACCCAGTACTTC.

This clone was found a few times. The chain links TRBV18 to TRBJ1-1; D is ambiguous. Germline V CDR1 and CDR2: KGHSH, LQKENI. The CDR3 totals 14 residues. Trimming removed 1 base from V and 3 bases from J, with 9 bases in between. The CDR3 sequence is CASSPQGGHTEAFF. CDR3 in DNA: TGTGCCAGCTCACCACAGGGAGGCCACACTGAAGCTTTCTTT. Supplemented by reference TRBV18 and TRBJ1-1, the full variable domain reads NAGVMQNPRHLVRRRGQEARLRCSPMKGHSHVYWYRQLPEEGLKFMVYLQKENIIDESGMPKERFSAEFPKEGPSILRIQQVVRGDSAAYFCASSPQGGHTEAFFGQGTRLTVV.

This clone has only one observation. At the DNA level, this CDR3 is encoded by other sequences in the same sample as well. This CDR3 is CASSSGGRDTQYF. The CDR3 DNA reads TGTGCCAGCAGCTCAGGGGGTAGGGATACGCAGTATTTT. The chain uses TRBV7-3 and TRBJ2-3, with 7 nucleotides matching TRBD1. The CDR3 sequence is 13 residues long. Germline values: CDR1 SGHTA, CDR2 FQGTGA. The junction had 4 bases not matched to a gene; V was cut back by 4 bases and J by 6 bases.

V and J are TRBV19 and TRBJ1-1, with D hard to call. Trimming pared 2 bases from V and 1 base from J, leaving 8 bases between. Germline CDR1 LNHDA, CDR2 SQIVND (reference sequence). The CDR3 runs to 14 residues. The CDR3 loop is CASSIYAGNTEAFF. The CDR3 DNA is TGTGCCAGTAGTATATATGCGGGGAACACTGAAGCTTTCTTT.

As for this clone: Other DNA sequences within the sample encode an identical CDR3. The chain carries TRBV11-2 and TRBJ2-7; D may be TRBD2 (6 bases). Germline V gives CDR1 SGHAT, CDR2 FQNNGV. The germline V and J ends were trimmed by 0 bases and 4 bases, with 10 bases remaining between them. The CDR3 covers 14 residues. CDR3 bases: TGTGCCAGCAGCTTAGAGGCGGGAACGTACGAGCAGTACTTC. Its translation: CASSLEAGTYEQYF.

The chain uses TRBV7-6 and TRBJ2-2; TRBD2 is a possible D gene (6 bases). The germline gives CDR1 SGHVS, CDR2 FNYEAQ. V gave up 9 bases and J gave up 1 base, with 15 bases separating them. The CDR3 extends over 15 amino acids. The CDR3 coding sequence is TGTGCCAGTCCGAGATTTAGCGGGAACACCGGGGAGCTGTTTTTT. This encodes CASPRFSGNTGELFF.

The V and J genes are TRBV11-2 and TRBJ1-1; D may be TRBD1 (6 bases). Trimming shortened V by 0 bases and J by 5 bases, and 22 bases separated the two germline ends. The CDR3 has 18 residues. In germline, CDR1 is SGHAT, CDR2 FQNNGV. The CDR3 region is CASSLDFPGTRLGTEAFF. CDR3 coding DNA: TGTGCCAGCAGCTTAGACTTCCCAGGGACAAGGCTGGGGACTGAAGCTTTCTTT.

This chain links TRBV6-5 with TRBJ2-1; D gene uncertain. Germline V lookup: CDR1 MNHEY, CDR2 SVGAGI. The V and J ends lost 3 bases and 5 bases respectively, with 8 bases between them. This CDR3 has 13 amino acids. The CDR3 bases are TGTGCCAGCAGTTATAGTATGGACAATGAGCAGTTCTTC. Translated: CASSYSMDNEQFF.

The sample holds a few counts of this clone. J is TRBJ2-2 and V is TRBV13, with D hard to call. Looked up from germline, CDR1 is PRHDT and CDR2 is FYEKMQ (reference sequence). V was clipped by 4 bases and J by 5 bases, with 5 bases between them. There are 12 residues in the CDR3. In nucleotides, the CDR3 is TGTGCCAGCAGCTACTTAACCGGGGAGCTGTTTTTT. It yields the protein CASSYLTGELFF.

The CDR3 coding sequence is TGTGCCACCAGCAGAGATACAGGGGCGCGCGGCTACACCTTC. Encoded protein: CATSRDTGARGYTF. The V call is TRBV15, the J call TRBJ1-2; 7 bases align to TRBD1. The CDR3 is 14 residues long. From germline, CDR1 is LNHNV and CDR2 YYDKDF (reference sequence). Trimming removed 0 bases from V and 8 bases from J; junction bases left unmatched: 6.

The chain has TRBV19 and TRBJ2-3, with 11 bases matching TRBD1. The CDR3 spans 16 residues. V was pared by 3 bases and J by 4 bases, with 6 bases of the junction left unmatched. Germline V lookup: CDR1 LNHDA, CDR2 SQIVND (reference sequence). The CDR3 DNA is TGTGCCAGTAGTATCCGGGACAGGGGGAGAGCAGATACGCAGTATTTT. Amino acid sequence: CASSIRDRGRADTQYF.